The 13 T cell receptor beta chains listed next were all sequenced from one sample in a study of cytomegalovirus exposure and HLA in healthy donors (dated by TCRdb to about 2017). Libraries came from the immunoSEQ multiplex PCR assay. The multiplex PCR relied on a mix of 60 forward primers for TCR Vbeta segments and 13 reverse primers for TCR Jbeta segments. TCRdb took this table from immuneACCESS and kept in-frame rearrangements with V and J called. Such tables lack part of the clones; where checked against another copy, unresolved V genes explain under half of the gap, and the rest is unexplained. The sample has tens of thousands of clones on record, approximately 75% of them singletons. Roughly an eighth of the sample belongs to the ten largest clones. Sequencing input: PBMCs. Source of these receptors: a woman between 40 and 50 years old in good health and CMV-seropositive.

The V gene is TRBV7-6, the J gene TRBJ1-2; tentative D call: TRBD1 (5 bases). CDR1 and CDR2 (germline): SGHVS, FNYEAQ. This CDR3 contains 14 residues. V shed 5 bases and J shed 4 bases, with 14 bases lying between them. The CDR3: CASSPVDSAYGYTF. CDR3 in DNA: TGTGCCAGCAGCCCTGTAGACAGCGCCTATGGCTACACCTTC.

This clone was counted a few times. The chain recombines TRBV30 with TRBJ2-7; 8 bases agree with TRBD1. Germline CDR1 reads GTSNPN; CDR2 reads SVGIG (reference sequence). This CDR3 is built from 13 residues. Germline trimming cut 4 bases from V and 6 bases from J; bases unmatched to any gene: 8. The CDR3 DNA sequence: TGTGCCTGGAAGGTCCAGGGGGCATCCGAGCAGTACTTC. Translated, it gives CAWKVQGASEQYF.

This CDR3 reads CASVLQGEGQPQHF. The CDR3, as DNA: TGTGCTAGTGTACTACAGGGAGAGGGGCAGCCCCAGCATTTT. The chain links TRBV12-5 to TRBJ1-5; a weak D match, TRBD1 (6 bases). The germline V and J ends were trimmed by 7 bases and 7 bases, with 17 bases remaining between them. Germline V gene lookup returns CDR1 LGHNT and CDR2 FRNRAP. The CDR3 sequence is 14 residues long.

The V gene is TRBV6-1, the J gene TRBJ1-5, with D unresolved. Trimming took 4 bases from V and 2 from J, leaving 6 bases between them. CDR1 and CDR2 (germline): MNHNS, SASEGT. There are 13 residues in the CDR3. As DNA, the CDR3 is TGTGCCAGCAGTGCGAGGGGCAATCAGCCCCAGCATTTT. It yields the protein CASSARGNQPQHF.

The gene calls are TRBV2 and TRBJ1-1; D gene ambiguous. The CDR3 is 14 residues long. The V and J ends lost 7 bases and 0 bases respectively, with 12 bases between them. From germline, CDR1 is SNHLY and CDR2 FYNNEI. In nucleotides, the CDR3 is TGTGCCAGCATGGTTCGAGAGCTGAACACTGAAGCTTTCTTT. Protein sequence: CASMVRELNTEAFF.

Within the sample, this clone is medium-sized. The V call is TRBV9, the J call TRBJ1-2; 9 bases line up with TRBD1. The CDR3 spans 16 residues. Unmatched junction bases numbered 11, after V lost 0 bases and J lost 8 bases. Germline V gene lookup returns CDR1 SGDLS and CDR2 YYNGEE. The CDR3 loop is CASSVGGTGRYDGYTF. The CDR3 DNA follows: TGTGCCAGCAGCGTAGGTGGGACAGGGCGTTATGACGGCTACACCTTC.

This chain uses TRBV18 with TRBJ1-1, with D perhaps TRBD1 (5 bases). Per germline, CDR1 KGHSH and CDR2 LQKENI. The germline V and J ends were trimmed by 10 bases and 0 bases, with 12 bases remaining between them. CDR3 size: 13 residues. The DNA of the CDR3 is TGTGCCACTTTTCTACAGGTGAACACTGAAGCTTTCTTT. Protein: CATFLQVNTEAFF.

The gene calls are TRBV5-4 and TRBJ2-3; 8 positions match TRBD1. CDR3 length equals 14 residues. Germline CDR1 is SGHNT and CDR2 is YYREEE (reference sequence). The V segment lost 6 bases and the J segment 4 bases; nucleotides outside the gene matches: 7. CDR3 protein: CASKGRGRADTQYF. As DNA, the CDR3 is TGTGCCAGCAAAGGCAGGGGGCGGGCAGATACGCAGTATTTT.

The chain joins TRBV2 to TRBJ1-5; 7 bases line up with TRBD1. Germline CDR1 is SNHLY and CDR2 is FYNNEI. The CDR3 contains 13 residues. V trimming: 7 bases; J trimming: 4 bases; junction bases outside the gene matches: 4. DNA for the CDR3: TGTGCCAGCACCATACAGGGGAATCAGCCCCAGCATTTT. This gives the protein CASTIQGNQPQHF.

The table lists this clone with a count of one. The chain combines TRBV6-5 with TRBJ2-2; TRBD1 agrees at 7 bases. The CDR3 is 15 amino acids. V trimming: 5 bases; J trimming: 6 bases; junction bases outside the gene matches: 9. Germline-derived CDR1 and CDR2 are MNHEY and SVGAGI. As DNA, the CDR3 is TGTGCCAGCAGTCGGGACAGTATCAACGCCGGGGAGCTGTTTTTT. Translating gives CASSRDSINAGELFF.

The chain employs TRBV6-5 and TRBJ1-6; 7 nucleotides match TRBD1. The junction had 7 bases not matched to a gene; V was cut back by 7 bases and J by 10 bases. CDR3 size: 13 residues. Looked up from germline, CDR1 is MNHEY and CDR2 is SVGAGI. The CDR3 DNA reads TGTGCCAGCACCGGACAGGATCAATCACCCCTCCACTTT. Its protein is CASTGQDQSPLHF.

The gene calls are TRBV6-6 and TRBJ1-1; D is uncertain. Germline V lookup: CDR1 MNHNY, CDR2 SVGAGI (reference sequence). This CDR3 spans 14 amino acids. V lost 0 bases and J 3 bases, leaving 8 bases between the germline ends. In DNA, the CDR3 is TGTGCCAGCAGTTACTCGGCAGGTGACACTGAAGCTTTCTTT. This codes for CASSYSAGDTEAFF.

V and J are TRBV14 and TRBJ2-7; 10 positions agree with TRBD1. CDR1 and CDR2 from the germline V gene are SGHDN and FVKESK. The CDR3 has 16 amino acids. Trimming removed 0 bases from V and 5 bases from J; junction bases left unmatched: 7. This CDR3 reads CASSQETGTGENEQYF. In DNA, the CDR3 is TGTGCCAGCAGCCAAGAAACCGGGACAGGGGAGAACGAGCAGTACTTC.